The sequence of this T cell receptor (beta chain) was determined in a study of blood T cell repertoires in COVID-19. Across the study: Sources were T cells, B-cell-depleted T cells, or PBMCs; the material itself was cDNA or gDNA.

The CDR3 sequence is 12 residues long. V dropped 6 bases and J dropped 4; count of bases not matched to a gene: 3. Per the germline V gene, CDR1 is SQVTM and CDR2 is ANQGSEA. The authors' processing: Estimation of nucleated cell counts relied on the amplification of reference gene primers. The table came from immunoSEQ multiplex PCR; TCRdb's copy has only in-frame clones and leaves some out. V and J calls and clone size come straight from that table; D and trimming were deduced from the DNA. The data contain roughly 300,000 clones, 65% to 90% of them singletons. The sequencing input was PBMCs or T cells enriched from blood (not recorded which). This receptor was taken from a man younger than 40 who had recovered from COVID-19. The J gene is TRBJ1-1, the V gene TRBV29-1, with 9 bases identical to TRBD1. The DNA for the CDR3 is TGCAGCGTGGGACAGGGCCGCACTGAAGCTTTCTTT. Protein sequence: CSVGQGRTEAFF.